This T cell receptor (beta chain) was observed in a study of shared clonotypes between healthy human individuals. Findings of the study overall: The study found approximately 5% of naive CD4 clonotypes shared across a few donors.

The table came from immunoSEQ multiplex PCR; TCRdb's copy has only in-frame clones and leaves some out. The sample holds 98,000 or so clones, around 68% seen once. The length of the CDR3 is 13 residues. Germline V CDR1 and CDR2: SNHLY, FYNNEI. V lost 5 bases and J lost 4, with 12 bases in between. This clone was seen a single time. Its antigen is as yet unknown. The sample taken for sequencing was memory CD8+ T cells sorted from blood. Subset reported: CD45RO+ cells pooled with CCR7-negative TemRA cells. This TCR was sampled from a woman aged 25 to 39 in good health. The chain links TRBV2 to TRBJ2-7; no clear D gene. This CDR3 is CASSQRWGYEQYF. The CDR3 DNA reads TGTGCCAGCAGTCAGAGGTGGGGATACGAGCAGTACTTC.